This is a list of T cell receptor beta chains from one sample in a study of T cells after yellow fever vaccination. TCRdb redid the calling of the 5' RACE reads with MiXCR, one entry per CDR3 protein. The sample records around 300,000 distinct CDR3 sequences, about 4.5% being singletons. The specimen was PBMCs, collected 15 days after the yellow fever booster vaccination. These receptors came from a man between 18 and 35 years old who received the YFV17D yellow fever vaccine. The CDR3 runs from the conserved cysteine through the conserved F or W. The order of the fields is V gene, clone size, J gene, D gene, CDR3 DNA, CDR3 protein. D genes are given only for firm matches. The size field is filled for only some rows; it gives once, few, many or a size class.

V: TRBV9
size: few
J: TRBJ2-1
D: -
DNA: TGTGCCAGCAGCGTAGATACAGGGACCTACAATGAGCAGTTCTTC
CDR3: CASSVDTGTYNEQFF

V: TRBV5-1
size: many
J: TRBJ1-1
D: -
DNA: TGCGCCAGCAGCTTGGGTACAGGTGAAGCTTTCTTT
CDR3: CASSLGTGEAFF

V: TRBV7-9
size: -
J: TRBJ2-1
D: -
DNA: TGTGCCAGCAGCCCCGAGGGGTTTCGATCGGGTGAGCAGTTCTTC
CDR3: CASSPEGFRSGEQFF

V: TRBV6-6
size: many
J: TRBJ1-6
D: -
DNA: TGTGCCAGCAGTTACTTGGGCAGCTCCTATAATTCACCCCTCCACTTT
CDR3: CASSYLGSSYNSPLHF

V: TRBV7-9
size: -
J: TRBJ1-2
D: TRBD1
DNA: TGTGCCAGCAGCCGGACAGGGGCCCGCTATGGCTACACCTTC
CDR3: CASSRTGARYGYTF

V: TRBV10-2
size: many
J: TRBJ2-7
D: -
DNA: TGCGCCAGCAGTGAAGGGGGTTCCTCCTACGAGCAGTACTTC
CDR3: CASSEGGSSYEQYF

V: TRBV18
size: many
J: TRBJ2-2
D: -
DNA: TGTGCCAGCTCACTTACAGCCAGCACCGGGGAGCTGTTTTTT
CDR3: CASSLTASTGELFF

V: TRBV6-1
size: many
J: TRBJ2-5
D: TRBD2
DNA: TGTGCCAGCACCGACGGTCGGACTAGCGGGGGAGGTGAGACCCAGTACTTC
CDR3: CASTDGRTSGGGETQYF

V: TRBV5-1
size: many
J: TRBJ2-1
D: TRBD2
DNA: TGCGCCAGCAGCCACCATAGCGGGGGGGCCAGTTTGGGGCAGTTCTTC
CDR3: CASSHHSGGASLGQFF

V: TRBV11-2
size: many
J: TRBJ2-1
D: -
DNA: TGTGCCAGCAGCTTAGATCTTATGGGTGAGCAGTTCTTC
CDR3: CASSLDLMGEQFF

V: TRBV12-3/TRBV12-4
size: many
J: TRBJ2-1
D: -
DNA: TGTGCCAGCAGGGAAGGGACCGATGAGCAGTTCTTC
CDR3: CASREGTDEQFF

V: TRBV4-3
size: -
J: TRBJ2-3
D: TRBD2
DNA: TGCGCCAGCAGCCAAGAACAGCGGGGGGGCCGGTTTGGCACAGATACGCAGTATTTT
CDR3: CASSQEQRGGRFGTDTQYF

V: TRBV28
size: many
J: TRBJ1-2
D: -
DNA: TGTGCCAGCTCGATCAGCTTTTATGGCTACACCTTC
CDR3: CASSISFYGYTF

V: TRBV6-5
size: many
J: TRBJ2-7
D: -
DNA: TGTGCCAGCAGTTACTCGTCCAGGGGCCCCTACGAGCAGTACTTC
CDR3: CASSYSSRGPYEQYF

V: TRBV4-3
size: many
J: TRBJ2-4
D: TRBD1
DNA: TGCGCCAGCAGCCAAGTCCACAGGGGCGTCAAAAACATTCAGTACTTC
CDR3: CASSQVHRGVKNIQYF

V: TRBV7-2
size: -
J: TRBJ1-2
D: TRBD1
DNA: TGTGCCAGCAGCTTTTCGGACAGGGTCGGCTACACCTTC
CDR3: CASSFSDRVGYTF

V: TRBV28
size: many
J: TRBJ2-3
D: -
DNA: TGTGCCAGCAGCCTAACCCCATACACAGATACGCAGTATTTT
CDR3: CASSLTPYTDTQYF

V: TRBV12-3/TRBV12-4
size: many
J: TRBJ1-5
D: -
DNA: TGTGCCAGCAGTCTGCTGTATAGCAATCAGCCCCAGCATTTT
CDR3: CASSLLYSNQPQHF

V: TRBV6-5
size: many
J: TRBJ1-2
D: -
DNA: TGTGCCAGCAGCCACGGGGGAGGACCATATGGCTACACCTTC
CDR3: CASSHGGGPYGYTF

V: TRBV5-1
size: -
J: TRBJ2-5
D: -
DNA: TGCGCCAGCAGCTTACAGGGAGGGGAGGAAGAGACCCAGTACTTC
CDR3: CASSLQGGEEETQYF

V: TRBV7-3
size: -
J: TRBJ2-3
D: -
DNA: TGTGCCAGCAGCTCTCGGGACACAGATACGCAGTATTTT
CDR3: CASSSRDTDTQYF

V: TRBV7-9
size: few
J: TRBJ2-5
D: -
DNA: TGTGCCAGCAGCTTAACCAGAGAAGAGACCCAGTACTTC
CDR3: CASSLTREETQYF

V: TRBV7-9
size: few
J: TRBJ2-1
D: -
DNA: TGTGCCAGCAGCTTATCGGTCTTCTTATTGGGCAATGAGCAGTTCTTC
CDR3: CASSLSVFLLGNEQFF

V: TRBV24-1
size: many
J: TRBJ2-3
D: TRBD1
DNA: TGTGCCACCAGTGATTCGACAGGGGCGGCAGATACGCAGTATTTT
CDR3: CATSDSTGAADTQYF

V: TRBV12-3/TRBV12-4
size: -
J: TRBJ1-1
D: TRBD1
DNA: TGTGCCAGCAGCCGACAGGGGGTAAAGGACACTGAAGCTTTCTTT
CDR3: CASSRQGVKDTEAFF

V: TRBV18
size: few
J: TRBJ1-3
D: -
DNA: TGTGCCAGCTCAGAGGGGAGTTATGGAAACACCATATATTTT
CDR3: CASSEGSYGNTIYF

V: TRBV7-9
size: few
J: TRBJ1-4
D: TRBD1
DNA: TGTGCCAGCAGCTCGAGATTGGACAGGGGGAGATCCTACGAAAAACTGTTTTTT
CDR3: CASSSRLDRGRSYEKLFF

V: TRBV5-6
size: many
J: TRBJ2-7
D: -
DNA: TGTGCCAGCAGCTTGACCCACAGCACCTACGAGCAGTACTTC
CDR3: CASSLTHSTYEQYF

V: TRBV15
size: many
J: TRBJ2-2
D: -
DNA: TGTGCCACCAGCAGAGATTATGGAGGCACCGGGGAGCTGTTTTTT
CDR3: CATSRDYGGTGELFF

V: TRBV29-1
size: few
J: TRBJ1-2
D: -
DNA: TGCAGCGTTGAAGTCCAGGAAGGGGATGGCTACACCTTC
CDR3: CSVEVQEGDGYTF

V: TRBV7-9
size: many
J: TRBJ1-4
D: TRBD1
DNA: TGTGCCAGCAGTCCTCAGGGGGCGAGAAATGAAAAACTGTTTTTT
CDR3: CASSPQGARNEKLFF

V: TRBV6-2/TRBV6-3
size: -
J: TRBJ1-5
D: -
DNA: TGTGCCAGCAGTTACGGGAGGGTTGGAAATCAGCCCCAGCATTTT
CDR3: CASSYGRVGNQPQHF

V: TRBV5-4
size: many
J: TRBJ1-2
D: -
DNA: TGTGCCAGCAGCTTGCTGAGGGGAGCCGCCCCCTATGGCTACACCTTC
CDR3: CASSLLRGAAPYGYTF

V: TRBV9
size: few
J: TRBJ1-6
D: -
DNA: TGTGCCAGCAGCGTAGACCCCTCGCCAGGCCTTAGCTCCTATAATTCACCCCTCCACTTT
CDR3: CASSVDPSPGLSSYNSPLHF

V: TRBV6-4
size: many
J: TRBJ2-5
D: -
DNA: TGTGCCAGAAAACAGCAGCTCCAAGAGACCCAGTACTTC
CDR3: CARKQQLQETQYF

V: TRBV5-1
size: many
J: TRBJ2-1
D: TRBD2
DNA: TGCGCCAGCAGCCCCTGGGGGGGACGGAACAATGAGCAGTTCTTC
CDR3: CASSPWGGRNNEQFF

V: TRBV6-5
size: -
J: TRBJ1-4
D: -
DNA: TGTGCCAGCAGTTACTCTTTTCAGGGATCCGATGAAAAACTGTTTTTT
CDR3: CASSYSFQGSDEKLFF

V: TRBV4-3
size: many
J: TRBJ1-6
D: TRBD1
DNA: TGCGCCAGCAGCCAGGGGACAGGTTCACCCCTCCACTTT
CDR3: CASSQGTGSPLHF

V: TRBV4-1
size: few
J: TRBJ1-5
D: -
DNA: TGCGCCAGCAGCCAAGAGGTGGCTGGCAATCAGCCCCAGCATTTT
CDR3: CASSQEVAGNQPQHF

V: TRBV7-2
size: few
J: TRBJ1-2
D: TRBD1
DNA: TGTGCCAGCAGCGCCGGGACAGGGAGGTCTAACTATGGCTACACCTTC
CDR3: CASSAGTGRSNYGYTF

V: TRBV5-1
size: -
J: TRBJ1-1
D: -
DNA: TGCGCCAGCAGCTGGGGGTCGGGGAACACTGAAGCTTTCTTT
CDR3: CASSWGSGNTEAFF

V: TRBV24-1
size: many
J: TRBJ2-3
D: -
DNA: TGTGCCACCAGTGATTCCCCGGGTCGCACAGATACGCAGTATTTT
CDR3: CATSDSPGRTDTQYF